Listed below are T cell receptor beta chains from one sample, sequenced in a study of shared clonotypes between healthy human individuals. The protocol was immunoSEQ multiplex PCR, while the TCRdb copy is restricted to in-frame clones and leaves out a portion. The table lists roughly 640,000 clones, over 65% of them singletons. The sequenced sample was memory CD4+ T cells sorted from blood. The receptors derive from a woman aged 25 to 39 in good health. Each CDR3 is given with its conserved first and last residue. Each record gives: clone size, V gene, J gene, D gene, CDR3 protein, CDR3 DNA. D genes are given only for firm matches. Expanded clones get a size class; other rows say once, few or many, or leave the size out.

many	TRBV11-1	TRBJ2-1	-	CASSSPLGELYNEQFF	TGTGCCAGCAGCTCACCCTTGGGGGAACTTTACAATGAGCAGTTCTTC
-	TRBV27	TRBJ2-1	-	CASSLSTPTYNEQFF	TGTGCCAGCAGTTTATCGACTCCTACCTACAATGAGCAGTTCTTC
-	TRBV5-6	TRBJ1-4	-	CASSLGRGRSNEKLFF	TGTGCCAGCAGCTTAGGGCGGGGGCGGTCTAATGAAAAACTGTTTTTT
-	TRBV27	TRBJ2-5	TRBD2	CASSRGLAGEETQYF	TGTGCCAGCAGTCGTGGACTAGCGGGGGAAGAGACCCAGTACTTC
-	TRBV28	TRBJ1-3	-	CAAGADTIYF	TGTGCCGCGGGGGCTGACACCATATATTTT
-	TRBV2	TRBJ1-1	-	CARKPPGLVNTEAFF	TGTGCCAGGAAGCCCCCGGGACTGGTGAACACTGAAGCTTTCTTT
-	TRBV5-6	TRBJ1-4	-	CASSATGRGLNEKLFF	TGTGCCAGCAGCGCGACGGGTCGTGGGTTAAATGAAAAACTGTTTTTT
-	TRBV25-1	TRBJ2-3	-	CASSDPNGQYTDTQYF	TGTGCCAGCAGTGACCCAAACGGGCAGTACACAGATACGCAGTATTTT
few	TRBV9	TRBJ2-5	-	CASSVRATHGETQYF	TGTGCCAGCAGCGTACGAGCGACCCACGGGGAGACCCAGTACTTC
-	TRBV5-6	TRBJ2-3	-	CASSLPGDTDTQYF	TGTGCCAGCAGCTTGCCTGGGGACACAGATACGCAGTATTTT
few	TRBV6-5	TRBJ2-1	-	CASRRLGGNEQFF	TGTGCCAGCCGGCGACTAGGAGGCAATGAGCAGTTCTTC
-	TRBV4-1	TRBJ1-5	-	CASSQDDRQPQHF	TGCGCCAGCAGCCAAGATGACCGGCAGCCCCAGCATTTT
once	TRBV11-2	TRBJ2-1	-	CASSLEATGQLTYNEQFF	TGTGCCAGCAGCCTAGAGGCTACGGGCCAGCTCACCTACAATGAGCAGTTCTTC
once	TRBV28	TRBJ2-5	TRBD2	CASRMGLAGVAQYF	TGTGCCAGCAGGATGGGACTAGCGGGAGTAGCTCAGTACTTC
few	TRBV14	TRBJ1-3	-	CASSRREGANSGNTIYF	TGTGCCAGCAGCCGGAGGGAGGGTGCTAACTCTGGAAACACCATATATTTT
-	TRBV4-2	TRBJ2-1	TRBD2	CASSQAHSGSSNEQFF	TGTGCCAGCAGCCAAGCACATAGCGGGAGTAGCAATGAGCAGTTCTTC
-	TRBV19	TRBJ2-4	-	CASSPGTPATKNIQYF	TGTGCCAGTAGTCCCGGGACTCCCGCAACCAAAAACATTCAGTACTTC
-	TRBV5-4	TRBJ2-1	TRBD1	CASRDRGQRYSREQFF	TGTGCCAGCAGGGACAGGGGGCAACGATATTCGCGTGAGCAGTTCTTC
-	TRBV11-2	TRBJ2-3	TRBD1	CASSPGQGANTQYF	TGTGCCAGCAGCCCCGGACAGGGGGCAAACACGCAGTATTTT
-	TRBV6-1	TRBJ2-1	-	CASSEAPGPRGEQFF	TGTGCCAGCAGTGAAGCACCGGGTCCCCGGGGTGAGCAGTTCTTC
-	TRBV5-1	TRBJ1-3	-	CASTLDGAGNTIYF	TGCGCCAGCACCCTGGACGGCGCTGGAAACACCATATATTTT
-	TRBV19	TRBJ1-2	-	CASSIGQGDYGYTF	TGTGCCAGTAGTATCGGTCAGGGTGACTATGGCTACACCTTC
-	TRBV27	TRBJ2-7	-	CASSTTPSPFGQYF	TGTGCCAGCAGCACGACCCCCTCGCCGTTCGGTCAGTACTTC
-	TRBV7-3	TRBJ2-3	TRBD2	CASSPTSGRPSPGDTQYF	TGTGCCAGCAGTCCAACTAGCGGGAGGCCAAGTCCCGGAGATACGCAGTATTTT
-	TRBV5-1	TRBJ2-7	-	CASRSPGTSYEQYF	TGCGCCAGCAGATCACCCGGGACCTCCTACGAGCAGTACTTC
-	TRBV27	TRBJ2-2	-	CASRPDSKIRTGELFF	TGTGCCAGCAGACCCGACAGCAAGATAAGAACCGGGGAGCTGTTTTTT
-	TRBV5-6	TRBJ1-1	-	CASSPTANMNTEAFF	TGTGCCAGCAGCCCGACAGCAAATATGAACACTGAAGCTTTCTTT
-	TRBV7-9	TRBJ1-1	TRBD1	CASSLQRGPNTEAFF	TGTGCCAGCAGCTTACAGAGGGGGCCGAACACTGAAGCTTTCTTT
-	TRBV27	TRBJ1-2	-	CASSLSKYTGRGYTF	TGTGCCAGCAGTTTATCGAAGTACACGGGCCGTGGCTACACCTTC
-	TRBV7-9	TRBJ1-2	-	CASSLAVTENYGYTF	TGTGCCAGCAGCTTAGCGGTGACAGAAAACTATGGCTACACCTTC
-	TRBV2	TRBJ2-1	-	CASSEQGGNEQFF	TGTGCCAGCAGTGAACAGGGAGGAAATGAGCAGTTCTTC
-	TRBV4-1	TRBJ1-3	-	CASGRGVSGNTIYF	TGCGCCAGCGGGAGAGGGGTCTCTGGAAACACCATATATTTT
-	TRBV4-1	TRBJ2-3	TRBD1	CASSRKGQGEGDTQYF	TGCGCCAGCAGCCGGAAGGGACAGGGGGAGGGAGATACGCAGTATTTT
-	TRBV28	TRBJ1-2	-	CASSLRRIEGYTF	TGTGCCAGCAGTCTCCGGCGTATTGAGGGCTACACCTTC
-	TRBV9	TRBJ2-3	-	CASSVQGWDTQYF	TGTGCCAGCAGCGTACAGGGCTGGGATACGCAGTATTTT
-	TRBV28	TRBJ2-1	-	CASRPGPYNEQFF	TGTGCCAGCAGACCGGGGCCCTACAATGAGCAGTTCTTC
-	TRBV28	TRBJ1-1	-	CASSLGFAGGETEAFF	TGTGCCAGCAGTTTAGGCTTCGCGGGGGGTGAAACTGAAGCTTTCTTT
-	TRBV29-1	TRBJ2-3	TRBD2	CSVERLAANTDTQYF	TGCAGCGTTGAGCGACTAGCGGCCAACACAGATACGCAGTATTTT
-	TRBV12-5	TRBJ2-2	TRBD2	CASGWFHPGIGGVTGELFF	TGTGCTAGTGGTTGGTTCCACCCGGGTATTGGGGGGGTCACCGGGGAGCTGTTTTTT
-	TRBV27	TRBJ2-1	TRBD2	CASSSIAGGSYNEQFF	TGTGCCAGCAGTTCGATAGCGGGAGGGTCCTACAATGAGCAGTTCTTC
few	TRBV10-2	TRBJ2-1	-	CASSESVGYEQFF	TGCGCCAGCAGTGAGTCTGTCGGATATGAGCAGTTCTTC
-	TRBV7-8	TRBJ2-1	TRBD2	CASSSWTSGRVDEQFF	TGTGCCAGCAGCTCGTGGACTAGCGGGAGAGTCGATGAGCAGTTCTTC
many	TRBV28	TRBJ1-1	-	CASSTLNTEAFF	TGTGCCAGCAGCACTCTTAACACTGAAGCTTTCTTT
few	TRBV27	TRBJ1-1	TRBD1	CASSLYIDGTGFTEAFF	TGTGCCAGCAGTTTATATATTGACGGGACAGGGTTCACTGAAGCTTTCTTT
few	TRBV6-5	TRBJ2-1	-	CASSHTPLHEQFF	TGTGCCAGCAGTCATACCCCTCTGCATGAGCAGTTCTTC
-	TRBV7-2	TRBJ1-5	-	CASTRGVSIEPQHF	TGTGCCAGCACCCGGGGGGTATCGATCGAGCCCCAGCATTTT
-	TRBV19	TRBJ1-2	-	CASSPTGGGDYGYTF	TGTGCCAGTAGTCCCACGGGAGGGGGGGACTATGGCTACACCTTC
-	TRBV19	TRBJ2-7	-	CASSTGGPLSEQYF	TGTGCCAGTAGTACCGGGGGCCCCCTTAGCGAGCAGTACTTC
-	TRBV10-1	TRBJ2-2	-	CASSRTVYGELFF	TGCGCCAGCAGCCGGACTGTCTACGGGGAGCTGTTTTTT
-	TRBV19	TRBJ2-3	-	CASSMSLEVTDTQYF	TGTGCCAGTAGTATGAGTCTCGAAGTAACAGATACGCAGTATTTT
-	TRBV28	TRBJ2-4	TRBD1	CASNRGQNIQYF	TGTGCCAGCAACAGGGGCCAAAACATTCAGTACTTC
-	TRBV5-4	TRBJ1-5	-	CASSLDGGYQPQHF	TGTGCCAGCAGCTTGGATGGAGGTTATCAGCCCCAGCATTTT
-	TRBV6-1	TRBJ2-7	TRBD2	CASSDRGGDRGRFLYEQYF	TGTGCCAGCAGTGATCGGGGTGGTGATCGCGGGAGGTTCCTCTACGAGCAGTACTTC
-	TRBV7-3	TRBJ2-2	-	CASRGGQADTGELFF	TGTGCCAGCAGAGGAGGTCAGGCGGACACCGGGGAGCTGTTTTTT
-	TRBV28	TRBJ1-2	TRBD1	CASSPGDRDNYGYTF	TGTGCCAGCAGTCCCGGGGACAGAGACAACTATGGCTACACCTTC
-	TRBV28	TRBJ2-1	-	CASSLWARENSYNEQFF	TGTGCCAGCAGTTTATGGGCACGAGAGAACTCCTACAATGAGCAGTTCTTC
-	TRBV7-9	TRBJ1-1	TRBD1	CASSSLDRGLSEAFF	TGTGCCAGCAGCTCGCTGGACAGGGGGCTATCTGAAGCTTTCTTT
few	TRBV6-5	TRBJ2-7	-	CASGRGANSYEQYF	TGTGCCAGCGGGAGGGGGGCGAACTCCTACGAGCAGTACTTC
-	TRBV7-3	TRBJ2-2	TRBD2	CASSSAGGGNGELFF	TGTGCCAGCAGCTCCGCGGGAGGGGGTAACGGGGAGCTGTTTTTT
-	TRBV7-3	TRBJ2-3	TRBD1	CASSFRGQVTDTQYF	TGTGCCAGCAGCTTTAGGGGACAGGTCACAGATACGCAGTATTTT